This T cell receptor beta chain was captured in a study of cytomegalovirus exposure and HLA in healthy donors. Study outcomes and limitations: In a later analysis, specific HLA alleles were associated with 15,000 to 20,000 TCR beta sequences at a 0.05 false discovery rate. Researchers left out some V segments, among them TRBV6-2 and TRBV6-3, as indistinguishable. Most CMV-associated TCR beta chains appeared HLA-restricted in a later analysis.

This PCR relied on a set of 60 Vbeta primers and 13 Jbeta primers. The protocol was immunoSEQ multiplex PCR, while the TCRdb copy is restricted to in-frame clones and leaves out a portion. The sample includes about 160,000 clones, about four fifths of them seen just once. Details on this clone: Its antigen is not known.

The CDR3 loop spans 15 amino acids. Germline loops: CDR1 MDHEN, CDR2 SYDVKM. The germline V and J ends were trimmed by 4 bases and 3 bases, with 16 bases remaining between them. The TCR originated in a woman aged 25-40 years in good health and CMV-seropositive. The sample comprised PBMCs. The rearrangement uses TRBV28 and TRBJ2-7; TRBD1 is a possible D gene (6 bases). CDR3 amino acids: CASSYGYREIYEQYF. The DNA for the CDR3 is TGTGCCAGCAGTTACGGTTACAGGGAGATCTACGAGCAGTACTTC.